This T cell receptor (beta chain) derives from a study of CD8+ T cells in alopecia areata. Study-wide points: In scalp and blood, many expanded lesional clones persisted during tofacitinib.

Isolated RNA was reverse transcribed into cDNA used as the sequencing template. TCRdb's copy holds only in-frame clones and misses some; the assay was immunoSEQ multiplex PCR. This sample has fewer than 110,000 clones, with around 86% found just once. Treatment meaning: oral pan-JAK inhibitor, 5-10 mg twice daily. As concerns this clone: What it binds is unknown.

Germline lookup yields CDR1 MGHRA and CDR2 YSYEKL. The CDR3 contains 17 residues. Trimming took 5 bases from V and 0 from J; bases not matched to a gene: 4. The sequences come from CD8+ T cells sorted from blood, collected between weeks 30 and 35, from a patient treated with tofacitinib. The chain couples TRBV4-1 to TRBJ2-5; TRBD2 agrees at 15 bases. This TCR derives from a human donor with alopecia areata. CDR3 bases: TGCGCCAGCAGCGGACTAGCGGGAGGGCCGGACCAAGAGACCCAGTACTTC. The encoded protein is CASSGLAGGPDQETQYF.